These 12 T cell receptor beta chains were sequenced from one sample in a study of blood T cells in healthy people across ages. Primers used in a second PCR of about 6 to 11 cycles were a sample-barcoded 5' primer and a J-beta primer mix. MiXCR, applied by TCRdb to the 5' RACE reads, yields one record per CDR3 protein. The sample includes roughly 800,000 distinct CDR3 sequences, about 36% of them seen just once. The specimen was blood. These receptors all come from a man in his late teens or twenties in good health.

The rearrangement links TRBV4-3 to TRBJ1-1, with TRBD1 as a possible D gene (5 bases). This CDR3 comprises 16 residues. Trimming left V 1 base short and J 2 bases short, with 14 bases between. Looked up from germline, CDR1 is LGHNA and CDR2 is YSLEER. This CDR3 is CASSQGIQGSNTEAFF. The CDR3 DNA reads as TGCGCCAGCAGCCAAGGTATTCAGGGAAGTAACACTGAAGCTTTCTTT.

The chain couples TRBV20-1 to TRBJ2-2; D uncertain. V dropped 0 bases and J dropped 1 base, with 6 bases sitting between them. The CDR3 covers 14 residues. The germline V gene encodes CDR1 DFQATT and CDR2 SNEGSKA (reference sequence). CDR3 DNA: TGCAGTGCTAGAGATCTCCAGAACACCGGGGAGCTGTTTTTT. It specifies CSARDLQNTGELFF.

This clonotype has just a few counts. The rearrangement joins TRBV7-6 to TRBJ1-2, with unresolved D. The V gene's germline CDR1 is SGHVS and CDR2 FNYEAQ. The CDR3 contains 13 residues. V lost 1 base to trimming and J lost 6 bases, with 9 bases between them. CDR3 in DNA: TGTGCCAGCAGCTTAGGGGGAAATGATGGCTACACCTTC. Translating gives CASSLGGNDGYTF.

This clonotype was observed a handful of times. J is TRBJ1-3 and V is TRBV29-1; D unclear. V was trimmed by 0 bases and J by 0 bases, leaving 12 bases between them. CDR1 SQVTM and CDR2 ANQGSEA come from the germline V gene. The CDR3 has 16 amino acids. DNA of the CDR3: TGCAGCGTTGAAGATCATACGGGATACTCTGGAAACACCATATATTTT. This translates into CSVEDHTGYSGNTIYF.

This clonotype occurred many times. V usage is TRBV29-1 and J usage is TRBJ2-3; 7 bases are a match to TRBD2. This CDR3 has 14 residues. After removal of 7 bases from V and 2 bases from J, the junction contained 9 bases not matched to a gene. Germline CDR1 and CDR2: SQVTM and ANQGSEA. As DNA, the CDR3 is TGCAGCGCCGGCGGGGGTGGGTCCACAGATACGCAGTATTTT. Translating it yields CSAGGGGSTDTQYF.

This clonotype was seen a few times. This chain uses TRBV29-1 with TRBJ2-5; 8 bases match TRBD1. This CDR3 region has 17 residues. J was trimmed by 4 bases and V by 6 bases; bases with no gene match: 19. Germline V gene data show CDR1 as SQVTM and CDR2 as ANQGSEA. The CDR3 DNA follows: TGCAGCGTCGCCTACGGACAGGGCGTAGGGTTAGGAGAGACCCAGTACTTC. The encoded protein is CSVAYGQGVGLGETQYF.

This clonotype showed up just a few times. This chain uses TRBV4-3 with TRBJ2-3; 8 positions match TRBD2. This CDR3 contains 17 residues. Germline-derived CDR1 and CDR2 are LGHNA and YSLEER. Trimming removed 0 bases from V and 4 bases from J; junction bases left unmatched: 9. The CDR3 DNA reads TGCGCCAGCAGCCAAGATCGTCTTCCGGGAGGGGCAGATACGCAGTATTTT. As protein: CASSQDRLPGGADTQYF.

The DNA of the CDR3 is TGCAGCGTTGGGACAGGGAACCAAGAGACCCAGTACTTC. Translated, it gives CSVGTGNQETQYF. This chain uses TRBV29-1 with TRBJ2-5; TRBD1 agrees at 8 bases. The CDR3 covers 13 residues. Germline lookup yields CDR1 SQVTM and CDR2 ANQGSEA. Unmatched junction bases numbered 1, after V lost 4 bases and J lost 0 bases.

This clonotype was recorded many times. This rearrangement joins TRBV6-5 to TRBJ2-3; D perhaps matches TRBD2 (6 bases). V was shortened by 2 bases and J by 0 bases, with 12 bases between the two germline ends. Germline V lookup: CDR1 MNHEY, CDR2 SVGAGI. This CDR3 is 16 amino acids long. In nucleotides, the CDR3 is TGTGCCAGCAGTTACCGACCGGGGACTAGCACAGATACGCAGTATTTT. Translated, it gives CASSYRPGTSTDTQYF.

This clonotype was seen a few times. The chain joins TRBV5-1 to TRBJ1-1, with D maybe TRBD1 (5 bases). The CDR3 loop spans 14 amino acids. Germline-derived CDR1 and CDR2 are SGHRS and YFSETQ. Trimming took 2 bases from V and 3 from J, leaving 11 bases between them. CDR3 sequence: CASSFEGGDTEAFF. The CDR3 DNA reads as TGCGCCAGCAGCTTCGAGGGAGGGGACACTGAAGCTTTCTTT.

As regards this clonotype: A junction boundary mismatches the germline segment, possibly from a read error. The rearrangement joins TRBV12-3 or TRBV12-4 to TRBJ2-3; D is unresolved. The CDR3 has 14 amino acids. The CDR3 spells CASSFAAFTDAQYF. CDR3 bases: TGTGCCAGCAGCTTCGCGGCGTTCACAGATGCGCAATATTTT.

The chain has TRBV5-1 and TRBJ2-5, with D uncertain. Germline V gene lookup returns CDR1 SGHRS and CDR2 YFSETQ. This CDR3 is 13 amino acids long. The V and J ends lost 2 bases and 2 bases respectively, with 7 bases between them. CDR3 sequence (DNA): TGCGCCAGCAGCTTTGAGGTACAAGAGACCCAGTACTTC. Translating it yields CASSFEVQETQYF.